The 20 T cell receptor beta chains below were found in one sample sequenced in a study of PD-L1 blockade in urothelial cancer. Time point in this sample: pretreatment peripheral blood. Method: immunoSEQ multiplex PCR; TCRdb's copy keeps in-frame clones and lacks some. The table lists 90,000 or so clones, 89% of them singletons. Here the sequenced sample was PBMCs, taken around atezolizumab (anti-PD-L1) treatment. These receptors were taken from a woman aged 80 or older with urothelial cancer.

The V call is TRBV2, the J call TRBJ1-5; weak D call: TRBD1 (5 bases). Germline CDR1 reads SNHLY; CDR2 reads FYNNEI. Trimming removed 6 bases from V and 1 base from J, with 10 bases in between. The CDR3 is 14 amino acids. The CDR3 protein is CASRRTRSNQPQHF. CDR3 coding DNA: TGTGCCAGCAGAAGGACACGGAGCAATCAGCCCCAGCATTTT.

The chain is built from TRBV6-6 and TRBJ1-3; D not resolved. V was shortened by 4 bases and J by 0 bases, with 10 bases between the two germline ends. This CDR3 comprises 15 residues. Per the germline V gene, CDR1 is MNHNY and CDR2 is SVGAGI (reference sequence). Here the CDR3 DNA reads TGTGCCAGCAGTTCCCCGACAAGCTCTGGAAACACCATATATTTT. Translation gives CASSSPTSSGNTIYF.

V is TRBV27 and J is TRBJ2-7, with D maybe TRBD2 (6 bases). This CDR3 has 14 amino acids. V shed 5 bases and J shed 6 bases, with 17 bases lying between them. Germline V lookup: CDR1 MNHEY, CDR2 SMNVEV (reference sequence). CDR3 sequence: CASSPRGITSEQYF. The CDR3 nucleotides are TGTGCCAGCAGTCCGCGGGGCATAACATCCGAGCAGTACTTC.

The chain couples TRBV4-2 to TRBJ1-4; 7 positions agree with TRBD1. CDR3 length equals 16 residues. V was clipped by 4 bases and J by 2 bases; unmatched bases: 7. The germline V gene encodes CDR1 LGHNA and CDR2 YNFKEQ. The CDR3 spells CASSPGTVGTNEKLFF. For the CDR3, the DNA is TGTGCCAGCAGCCCCGGGACAGTTGGTACTAATGAAAAACTGTTTTTT.

This chain links TRBV7-3 with TRBJ1-2; TRBD1 aligns across 9 bases. J was trimmed by 4 bases and V by 5 bases; bases with no gene match: 2. CDR1 and CDR2 (germline): SGHTA, FQGTGA. This CDR3 is 13 amino acids long. The CDR3 DNA is TGTGCCAGCAGCCAGGGACAGGGCTATGGCTACACCTTC. Translated: CASSQGQGYGYTF.

The CDR3 here is CASSPTGTVSLGIQYF. The CDR3 bases are TGTGCCAGCAGCCCGACCGGGACAGTGAGTCTGGGCATTCAGTACTTC. The chain combines TRBV5-4 with TRBJ2-4, with TRBD1 identical over 7 bases. The CDR3 is 16 amino acids. Germline V lookup: CDR1 SGHNT, CDR2 YYREEE (reference sequence). The J segment lost 9 bases and the V segment lost 4 bases, leaving 16 bases of the junction unmatched.

The chain carries TRBV28 and TRBJ1-2; TRBD1 matches 8 bases. With V trimmed by 8 bases and J by 4 bases, 9 bases remained unmatched. From germline, CDR1 is MDHEN and CDR2 SYDVKM. The CDR3 has 14 residues. CDR3 in amino acids: CASLQGASLYGYTF. CDR3 nucleotide sequence: TGTGCCAGCCTTCAGGGGGCAAGCCTCTATGGCTACACCTTC.

The V call is TRBV6-1, the J call TRBJ2-3, with no clear D. CDR1 MNHNS and CDR2 SASEGT come from the germline V gene. This CDR3 has 15 amino acids. Trimming removed 2 bases from V and 2 bases from J, with 11 bases in between. This CDR3 reads CASSESATVTDTQYF. The CDR3 DNA reads as TGTGCCAGCAGTGAATCGGCCACAGTCACAGATACGCAGTATTTT.

Note on this clone: Additional DNA sequences in this sample encode the identical CDR3. The chain joins TRBV5-1 to TRBJ2-3, with a weak D call TRBD2 (5 bases). The CDR3 is made up of 15 amino acids. Germline V CDR1 and CDR2: SGHRS, YFSETQ. With 1 base removed from V and 0 bases from J, the gap between germline ends came to 9 bases. CDR3 in amino acids: CASSLSGTSTDTQYF. CDR3 coding DNA: TGCGCCAGCAGCTTGAGCGGAACTAGCACAGATACGCAGTATTTT.

The chain uses TRBV19 and TRBJ2-7, with TRBD2 matching over 8 bases. CDR1 and CDR2 from the germline V gene are LNHDA and SQIVND (reference sequence). V lost 5 bases, J lost 0 bases, and 21 bases stayed unmatched. This CDR3 has 20 residues. The CDR3, as DNA: TGTGCCAGTAGTCCCGTATCTACCATGGAGGGCGGGGGGCCCTCCTACGAGCAGTACTTC. Protein: CASSPVSTMEGGGPSYEQYF. The full variable domain, with the rest looked up from reference TRBV19 and TRBJ2-7, is DGGITQSPKYLFRKEGQNVTLSCEQNLNHDAMYWYRQDPGQGLRLIYYSQIVNDFQKGDIAEGYSVSREKKESFPLTVTSAQKNPTAFYLCASSPVSTMEGGGPSYEQYFGPGTRLTVT.

The chain links TRBV15 to TRBJ2-1; the match to TRBD1 covers 7 bases. The V segment lost 5 bases and the J segment 0 bases; nucleotides outside the gene matches: 1. Germline V gene sequence: CDR1 LNHNV, CDR2 YYDKDF (reference sequence). The CDR3 loop spans 14 amino acids. The CDR3 is CATSRQGSYNEQFF. In DNA form, the CDR3 reads TGTGCCACCAGCCGACAGGGCTCCTACAATGAGCAGTTCTTC.

V usage is TRBV5-6 and J usage is TRBJ2-7, with 8 positions matching TRBD2. With V trimmed by 4 bases and J by 9 bases, 9 bases remained unmatched. The CDR3 totals 13 residues. The germline gives CDR1 SGHDT, CDR2 YYEEEE. CDR3 nucleotide sequence: TGTGCCAGCAGCCCGGGGGGGGTTCCTTGGCAGTACTTC. Residues: CASSPGGVPWQYF.

The V call is TRBV9, the J call TRBJ2-1; 13 bases align to TRBD2. Trimming at V came to 7 bases and at J to 0 bases, leaving 10 bases not matched to a gene. The CDR3 is 18 residues long. Looked up from germline, CDR1 is SGDLS and CDR2 is YYNGEE. CDR3 sequence: CASSRGTSGTSSYNEQFF. In DNA form, the CDR3 reads TGTGCCAGCTCACGAGGGACTAGCGGGACAAGCTCCTACAATGAGCAGTTCTTC.

CDR3 DNA sequence: TGTGCCAGCAGTGTCAGCGTCTACGAGCAGTACTTC. It yields the protein CASSVSVYEQYF. J is TRBJ2-7 and V is TRBV2, with D unclear. V lost 4 bases and J lost 3, with 7 bases in between. The CDR3 has 12 amino acids. Germline assignment: CDR1 SNHLY and CDR2 FYNNEI.

The chain links TRBV11-2 to TRBJ2-7, with D unresolved. Trimming shortened V by 1 base and J by 1 base, and 17 bases separated the two germline ends. CDR1 and CDR2 from the germline V gene are SGHAT and FQNNGV. This CDR3 comprises 17 residues. For the CDR3, the DNA is TGTGCCAGCAGCTTAGTAGGCATGCGCGGCGTTTCCTACGAGCAGTACTTC. Residues: CASSLVGMRGVSYEQYF.

V is TRBV9 and J is TRBJ2-1, with 11 bases lining up with TRBD2. The germline CDR1 and CDR2 sequences are SGDLS and YYNGEE. The CDR3 extends over 15 amino acids. V lost 2 bases to trimming and J lost 6 bases; unmatched junction nucleotides: 4. DNA for the CDR3: TGTGCCAGCAGCGTTGGGACTAGCGGAACCAATGAGCAGTTCTTC. Protein product: CASSVGTSGTNEQFF.

The J gene is TRBJ1-2, the V gene TRBV5-8; D is perhaps TRBD1 (6 bases). CDR3 length: 13 amino acids. The germline V gene encodes CDR1 SGHTS and CDR2 YDEGEE. The V end was cut by 4 bases, the J end by 8 bases, with 15 bases between. The CDR3 DNA reads TGTGCCAGCAGCCCTAAACAGGGTGTGGGCTACACCTTC. Amino acid sequence: CASSPKQGVGYTF.

J is TRBJ2-5 and V is TRBV29-1; 7 nucleotides line up with TRBD1. This CDR3 has 12 amino acids. V lost 8 bases to trimming and J lost 1 base; unmatched junction nucleotides: 4. The germline V gene has CDR1 SQVTM and CDR2 ANQGSEA. CDR3 sequence reads: CSSRDSQETQYF. In nucleotides, the CDR3 is TGCAGCTCCCGGGACAGCCAAGAGACCCAGTACTTC.

A single count supports this clone. The chain has TRBV2 and TRBJ2-1, with a tentative D call TRBD1 (6 bases). CDR1 is SNHLY, CDR2 FYNNEI, per germline. V lost 7 bases and J lost 10, with 14 bases in between. The CDR3 spans 12 residues. CDR3 DNA: TGTGCCAGCAAGAACCAGGGGAGCGAGCAGTTCTTC. This gives the protein CASKNQGSEQFF.

The rearrangement links TRBV18 to TRBJ2-3; D might be TRBD1 (5 bases). There are 14 residues in the CDR3. Trimming took 6 bases from V and 4 from J, leaving 14 bases between them. Germline lookup yields CDR1 KGHSH and CDR2 LQKENI. Here the CDR3 DNA reads TGTGCCAGCTCCGCCAGCTGGGGCGCAGATACGCAGTATTTT. Amino acids: CASSASWGADTQYF.